This TCR beta chain comes out of a study of low-dose radiotherapy and immunotherapy resistance in tumors. The V gene end was trimmed by 6 bases and the J gene end by 3 bases; junction bases not matched to a gene: 13. This CDR3 is built from 18 residues. Germline values: CDR1 ENHRY, CDR2 SYGVKD. This clonotype was detected only a few times. TRAV and TRBV primers primed cDNA for both TCRalpha and TCRbeta. Amplification, which lasted approximately 20 PCR cycles, used a constant-region primer and V-primer adapter to amplify TCRs. A single record per CDR3 protein comes from TCRdb applying MiXCR to the reads. The sample has tens of thousands of distinct CDR3 sequences; 18% are singletons. Time point meaning: before trial treatment.

The chain combines TRBV10-3 with TRBJ2-7; TRBD2 aligns across 14 bases. The sample here was PBMCs, taken before treatment. The TCR comes from a male donor with prostate cancer. CDR3 in amino acids: CAISNSPGLAGANYEQYF. The CDR3 DNA is TGTGCCATCAGCAACTCCCCGGGACTAGCGGGGGCAAACTACGAGCAGTACTTC.